The sequence of this TCR beta chain was determined in a study of blood T cell repertoires in COVID-19. The CDR3 totals 17 residues. Germline V CDR1 and CDR2: SEHNR, FQNEAQ (reference sequence). J was trimmed by 0 bases and V by 5 bases; bases with no gene match: 10. Sequencing was performed with immunoSEQ multiplex PCR; in TCRdb, only in-frame clones are kept and a portion is missing. Found here are around 110,000 clones, more than 80% of them singletons; the top ten hold 14% to 15%. The source is a woman aged 60-75 years with acute or convalescent COVID-19. The sequencing input was peripheral blood. The V and J genes are TRBV7-9 and TRBJ2-1; 7 positions match TRBD1. This chain's CDR3 is CASSPRQGSTSYNEQFF. The CDR3 DNA reads as TGTGCCAGCAGCCCTAGACAGGGCTCCACCTCCTACAATGAGCAGTTCTTC.